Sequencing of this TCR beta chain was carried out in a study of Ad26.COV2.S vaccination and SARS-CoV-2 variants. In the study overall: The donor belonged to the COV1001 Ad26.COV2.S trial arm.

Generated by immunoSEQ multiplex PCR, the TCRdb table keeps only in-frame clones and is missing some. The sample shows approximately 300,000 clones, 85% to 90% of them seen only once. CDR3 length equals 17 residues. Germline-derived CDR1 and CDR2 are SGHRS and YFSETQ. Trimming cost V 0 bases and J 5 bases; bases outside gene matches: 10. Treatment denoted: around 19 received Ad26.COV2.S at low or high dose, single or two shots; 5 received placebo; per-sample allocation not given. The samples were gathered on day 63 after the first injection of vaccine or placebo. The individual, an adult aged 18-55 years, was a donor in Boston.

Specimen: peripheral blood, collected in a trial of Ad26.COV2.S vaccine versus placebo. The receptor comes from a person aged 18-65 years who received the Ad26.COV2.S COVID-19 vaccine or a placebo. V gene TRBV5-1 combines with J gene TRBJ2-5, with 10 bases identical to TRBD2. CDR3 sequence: CASSLVGQRGGTETQYF. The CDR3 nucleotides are TGCGCCAGCAGCTTGGTAGGTCAGCGGGGGGGCACGGAGACCCAGTACTTC.